The 2 T cell receptor beta chains in this list originate from one sample, sequenced in a study of blood T cell repertoires in COVID-19. TCRdb's table, derived via immunoSEQ multiplex PCR, lists solely in-frame clones and lacks some. The sample holds fewer than 120,000 clones, around 76% seen once. Material: peripheral blood. These receptors all come from a woman older than 75 with acute or convalescent COVID-19.

The J gene is TRBJ1-5, the V gene TRBV28; D unresolved. Germline CDR1 MDHEN, CDR2 SYDVKM. CDR3 size: 16 residues. With 1 base removed from V and 10 bases from J, the gap between germline ends came to 20 bases. CDR3 DNA sequence: TGTGCCAGCAGTTTATTTGACACATCCATGAGTATACCCCAGCATTTT. This translates into CASSLFDTSMSIPQHF.

The V call is TRBV2, the J call TRBJ1-4; tentatively, D is TRBD1 (6 bases). The germline V gene has CDR1 SNHLY and CDR2 FYNNEI. There are 14 residues in the CDR3. Trimming took 6 bases from V and 0 from J, leaving 8 bases between them. The CDR3 spells CASRRQATNEKLFF. CDR3 coding DNA: TGTGCCAGCAGGAGACAGGCAACTAATGAAAAACTGTTTTTT.